These T cell receptor beta chains were read from a single sample in a study of shared clonotypes between healthy human individuals. Sequenced by immunoSEQ multiplex PCR; TCRdb stores in-frame clones only, minus some. The sample yields about 2 million clones, 90% to 95% seen once. Sequenced material: naive CD4+ T cells sorted from blood. The receptors derive from a man in his late teens or twenties in good health. CDR3s include the opening cysteine and the closing phenylalanine or tryptophan. The D gene is left open where the match is weak. The size entry is marked missing in some rows and otherwise reads once, few, many or a size class.

NA | NA | TRBJ1-1 | TRBV29-1 | TGCAGCGTCCGGGGACGGATGAACACTGAAGCTTTCTTT | CSVRGRMNTEAFF
NA | NA | TRBJ1-2 | TRBV5-4 | TGTGCCAGCAGCTCTACGGGGGGCTATGGCTACACCTTC | CASSSTGGYGYTF
TRBD1 | NA | TRBJ1-4 | TRBV7-9 | TGTGCCAGCAGCTTATCAATAGGGACAGGGAATGAAAAACTGTTTTTT | CASSLSIGTGNEKLFF
NA | NA | TRBJ1-4 | TRBV6-1 | TGTGCCAGCAGTGAAGGGGTTAATGAAAAACTGTTTTTT | CASSEGVNEKLFF
NA | few | TRBJ2-3 | TRBV7-2 | TGTGCCAGCAGCTTAGGGCCAGATACGCAGTATTTT | CASSLGPDTQYF
NA | NA | TRBJ2-7 | TRBV30 | TGTGCCTGGAGTGGTCGCGTCGCTACCTACGAGCAGTACTTC | CAWSGRVATYEQYF
NA | NA | TRBJ2-5 | TRBV6-1 | TGTGCCAGCATGCCCGGGACGGTTTTCCAAGAGACCCAGTACTTC | CASMPGTVFQETQYF
NA | NA | TRBJ2-7 | TRBV9 | TGTGCCAGCAGCGTATCTGAGGGCCAGTACGAGCAGTACTTC | CASSVSEGQYEQYF
NA | NA | TRBJ1-5 | TRBV10-3 | TGTGCCATCAGTGAGGATGGGTATAGCAATCAGCCCCAGCATTTT | CAISEDGYSNQPQHF
NA | NA | TRBJ2-7 | TRBV7-2 | TGTGCCAGCAGCTCACTGTACGAGCAGTACTTC | CASSSLYEQYF